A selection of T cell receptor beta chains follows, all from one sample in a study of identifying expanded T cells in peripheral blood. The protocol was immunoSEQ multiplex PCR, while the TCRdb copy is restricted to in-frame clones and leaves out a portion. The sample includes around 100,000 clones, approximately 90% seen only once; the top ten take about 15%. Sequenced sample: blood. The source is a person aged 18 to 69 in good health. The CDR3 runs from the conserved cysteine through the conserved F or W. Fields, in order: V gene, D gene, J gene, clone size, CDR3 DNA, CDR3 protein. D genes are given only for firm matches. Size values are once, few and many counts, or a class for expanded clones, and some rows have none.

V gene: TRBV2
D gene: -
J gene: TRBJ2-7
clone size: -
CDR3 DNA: TGTGCCAGCAGTGAGGATCGGGCCGGGCAGCAGTACTTC
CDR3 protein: CASSEDRAGQQYF

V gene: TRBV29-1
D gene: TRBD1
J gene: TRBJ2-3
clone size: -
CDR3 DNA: TGCAGCGTGGGACAGGGGGCGGGAGAAGATACGCAGTATTTT
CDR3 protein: CSVGQGAGEDTQYF

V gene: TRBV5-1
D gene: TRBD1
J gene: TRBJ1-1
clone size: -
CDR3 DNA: TGCGCCAGCAGCTTGGATGGACAGGTAGGCACTGAAGCTTTCTTT
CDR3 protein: CASSLDGQVGTEAFF

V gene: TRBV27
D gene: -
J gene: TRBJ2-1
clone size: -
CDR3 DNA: TGTGCCAGCAGGACGAGTGGTGGGATCCCGTATGAGCAGTTCTTC
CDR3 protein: CASRTSGGIPYEQFF

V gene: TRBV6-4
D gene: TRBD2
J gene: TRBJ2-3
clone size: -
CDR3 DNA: TGTGCCAGCAGCCAGGTGGCTAGCGGGGGGTACACAGATACGCAGTATTTT
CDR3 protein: CASSQVASGGYTDTQYF

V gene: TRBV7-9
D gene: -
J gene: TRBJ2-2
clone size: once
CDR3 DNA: TGTGCCAGCAGCTCCTCCGGGGCCTACGGGGAGCTGTTTTTT
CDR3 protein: CASSSSGAYGELFF

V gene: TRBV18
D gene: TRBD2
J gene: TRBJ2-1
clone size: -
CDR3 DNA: TGTGCCAGCTCACGCTACGGGGGGATAAGGGCACATGAGCAGTTCTTC
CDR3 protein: CASSRYGGIRAHEQFF

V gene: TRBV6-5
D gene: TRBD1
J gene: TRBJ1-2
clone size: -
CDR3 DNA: TGTGCCAGCAGCGCGACCCAGGGGGCGAGGGGCTACACCTTC
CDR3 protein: CASSATQGARGYTF

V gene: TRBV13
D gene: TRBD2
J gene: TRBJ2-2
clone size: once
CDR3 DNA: TGTGCCAGCAGCACGAGCGGGGGGGCCCCCCACGGGGAGCTGTTTTTT
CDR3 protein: CASSTSGGAPHGELFF

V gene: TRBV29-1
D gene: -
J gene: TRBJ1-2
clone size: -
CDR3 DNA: TGCAGCGTTTTGTCGGTCGGGGGGCGCGACTATGGCTACACCTTC
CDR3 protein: CSVLSVGGRDYGYTF

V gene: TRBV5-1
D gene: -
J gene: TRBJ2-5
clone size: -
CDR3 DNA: TGCGCCAGCAGCTTGGCAGGGGGGCGGGAGACCCAGTACTTC
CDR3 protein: CASSLAGGRETQYF

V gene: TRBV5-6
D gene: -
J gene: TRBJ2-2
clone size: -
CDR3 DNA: TGTGCCAGCAGCTTTCGATTTCACACCGGGGAGCTGTTTTTT
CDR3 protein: CASSFRFHTGELFF

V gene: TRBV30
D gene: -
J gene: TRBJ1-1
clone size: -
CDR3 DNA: TGTGCCTCCGTACGTCGTGGGGACCAGCGGAACACTGAAGCTTTCTTT
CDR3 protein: CASVRRGDQRNTEAFF

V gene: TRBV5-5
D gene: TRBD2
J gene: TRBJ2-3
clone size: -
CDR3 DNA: TGTGCCAGCAGCTTGTCGCCTAGCGGGGGTCTTTCAGATACGCAGTATTTT
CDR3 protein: CASSLSPSGGLSDTQYF

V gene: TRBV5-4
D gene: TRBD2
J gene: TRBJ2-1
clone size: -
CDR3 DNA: TGTGCCAGCAGCTTGGGACTAGCGCGAGCCAATGAGCAGTTCTTC
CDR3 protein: CASSLGLARANEQFF

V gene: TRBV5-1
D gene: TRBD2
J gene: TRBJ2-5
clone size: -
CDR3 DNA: TGCGCCAGCAGCTTTCGGGGAGCGGGGGAGACCCAGTACTTC
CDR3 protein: CASSFRGAGETQYF

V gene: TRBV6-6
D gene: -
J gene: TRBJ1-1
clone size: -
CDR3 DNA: TGTGCCAGCCGCCTTAGGGGGTTTGAAGCTTTCTTT
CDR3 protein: CASRLRGFEAFF

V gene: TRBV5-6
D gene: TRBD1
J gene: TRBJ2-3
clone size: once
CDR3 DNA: TGTGCCAGCAGCACGACAGGGGGGAGGGCAGATACGCAGTATTTT
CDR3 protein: CASSTTGGRADTQYF

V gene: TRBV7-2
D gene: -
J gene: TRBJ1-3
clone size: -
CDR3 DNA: TGTGCCAGCAGCTTAGATGGGAATGGAAACACCATATATTTT
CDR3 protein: CASSLDGNGNTIYF

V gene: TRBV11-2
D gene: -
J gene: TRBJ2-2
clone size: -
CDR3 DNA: TGTGCCAGCAGCCCCCGGACAGCCACCGGGGAGCTGTTTTTT
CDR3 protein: CASSPRTATGELFF

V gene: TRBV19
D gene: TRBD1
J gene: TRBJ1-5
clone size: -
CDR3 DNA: TGTGCCAGTAGTACCAGGGGGGGTACAGGCAATCAGCCCCAGCATTTT
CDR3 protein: CASSTRGGTGNQPQHF

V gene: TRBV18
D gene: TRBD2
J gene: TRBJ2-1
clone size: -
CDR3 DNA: TGTGCCAGCTCACCACGACTAGCGGGGGGATACAATGAGCAGTTCTTC
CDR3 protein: CASSPRLAGGYNEQFF

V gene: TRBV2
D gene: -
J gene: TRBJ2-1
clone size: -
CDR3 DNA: TGTGCCAGCAGCATATACAATGAGCAGTTCTTC
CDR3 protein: CASSIYNEQFF

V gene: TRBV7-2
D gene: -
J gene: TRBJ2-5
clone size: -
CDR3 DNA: TGTGCCAGCAGCAGCCCCGGACGGAAAGAGACCCAGTACTTC
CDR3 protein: CASSSPGRKETQYF

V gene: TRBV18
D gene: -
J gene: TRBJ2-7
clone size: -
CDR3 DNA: TGTGCCAGCTCACCAGGACGGGCCTACGAGCAGTACTTC
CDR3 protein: CASSPGRAYEQYF

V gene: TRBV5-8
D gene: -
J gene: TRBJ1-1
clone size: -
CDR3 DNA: TGTGCCAGCAGGCATATAGCCCGAGGGAACACTGAAGCTTTCTTT
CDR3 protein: CASRHIARGNTEAFF

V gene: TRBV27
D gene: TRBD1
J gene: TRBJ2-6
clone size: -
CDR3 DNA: TGTGCCAGCAGCCGAGAGGGGACAGGATACTCGATGGCCAACGTCCTGACTTTC
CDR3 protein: CASSREGTGYSMANVLTF

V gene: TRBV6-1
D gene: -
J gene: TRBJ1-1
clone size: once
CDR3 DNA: TGTGCCAGCAGTGAAGTGCTTCCCAGCCTGAACCTTGAAGCTTTCTTT
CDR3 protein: CASSEVLPSLNLEAFF

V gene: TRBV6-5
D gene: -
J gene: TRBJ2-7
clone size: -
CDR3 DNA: TGTGCCAGCATCGGGACGCCTTCCTACGAGCAGTACTTC
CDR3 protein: CASIGTPSYEQYF

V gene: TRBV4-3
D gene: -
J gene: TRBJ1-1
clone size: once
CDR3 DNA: TGCGCCAGCAGCCGCTCCAGGGAATTGGGTGAAGCTTTCTTT
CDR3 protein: CASSRSRELGEAFF

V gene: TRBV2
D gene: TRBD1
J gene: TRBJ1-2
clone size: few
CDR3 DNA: TGTGCCAGCAGGCCGGGGACAGGGTGGGGCTACACCTTC
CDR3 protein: CASRPGTGWGYTF

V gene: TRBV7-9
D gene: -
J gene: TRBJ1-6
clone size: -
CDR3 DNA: TGTGCCAGCAGGGGACCTATTAATTCACCCCTCCACTTT
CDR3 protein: CASRGPINSPLHF

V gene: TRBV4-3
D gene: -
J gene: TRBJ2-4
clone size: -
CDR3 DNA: TGCGCCAGCAGCCAAGATATCATAACGAAACTAGCCAAAAACATTCAGTACTTC
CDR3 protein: CASSQDIITKLAKNIQYF

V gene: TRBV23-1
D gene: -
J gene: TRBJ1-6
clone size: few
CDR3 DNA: TGCGCCAGCAGTCAGCGGGGATCTAGCTCCTATAATTCACCCCTCCACTTT
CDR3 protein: CASSQRGSSSYNSPLHF

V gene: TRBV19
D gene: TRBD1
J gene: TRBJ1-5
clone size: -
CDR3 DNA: TGTGCCGCCGGCCCAGGGGGGGGCGGCAATCAGCCCCAGCATTTT
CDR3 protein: CAAGPGGGGNQPQHF

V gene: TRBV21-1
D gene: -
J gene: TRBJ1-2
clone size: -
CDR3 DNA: TGTGCCAGCGTCGTGGGGCGCTATGGCTACACCTTC
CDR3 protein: CASVVGRYGYTF

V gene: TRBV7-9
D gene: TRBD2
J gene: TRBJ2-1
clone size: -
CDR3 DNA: TGTGCCAGCAGCTTAAGGGCTAGCGGGGGGGTCGTCTACAATGAGCAGTTCTTC
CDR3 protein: CASSLRASGGVVYNEQFF

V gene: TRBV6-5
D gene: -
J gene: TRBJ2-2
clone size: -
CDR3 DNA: TGTGCCAGCAGTTACGGTGGTCGAGCCGGGGAGCTGTTTTTT
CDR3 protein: CASSYGGRAGELFF

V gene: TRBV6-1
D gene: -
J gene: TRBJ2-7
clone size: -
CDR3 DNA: TGTGCCAGCAGTGAGAGGGCTAGCTCCTACGAGCAGTACTTC
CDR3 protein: CASSERASSYEQYF

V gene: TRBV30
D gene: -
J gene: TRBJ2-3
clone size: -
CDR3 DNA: TGTGCCTGGCTATTTCAAGGCGGGGGCGCACCCACAGATACGCAGTATTTT
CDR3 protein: CAWLFQGGGAPTDTQYF

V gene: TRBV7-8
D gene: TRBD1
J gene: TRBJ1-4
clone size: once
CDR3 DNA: TGTGCCAGCAGCTTACGTACAGGGGTAGCAACTAATGAAAAACTGTTTTTT
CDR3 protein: CASSLRTGVATNEKLFF

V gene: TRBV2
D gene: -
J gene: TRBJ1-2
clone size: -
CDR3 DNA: TGTGCCAGGAGTCCCATCGGTTACCGGTATGGCTACACCTTC
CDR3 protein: CARSPIGYRYGYTF